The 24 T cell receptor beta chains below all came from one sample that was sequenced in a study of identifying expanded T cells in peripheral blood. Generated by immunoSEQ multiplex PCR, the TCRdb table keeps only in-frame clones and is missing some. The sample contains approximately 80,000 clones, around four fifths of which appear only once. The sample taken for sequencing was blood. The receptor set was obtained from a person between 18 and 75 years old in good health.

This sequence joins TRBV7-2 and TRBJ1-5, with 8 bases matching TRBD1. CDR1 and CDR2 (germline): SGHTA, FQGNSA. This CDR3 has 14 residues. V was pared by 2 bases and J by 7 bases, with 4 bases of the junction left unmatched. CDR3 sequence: CASSLHRGGQPQHF. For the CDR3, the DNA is TGTGCCAGCAGCTTACACAGGGGGGGCCAGCCCCAGCATTTT.

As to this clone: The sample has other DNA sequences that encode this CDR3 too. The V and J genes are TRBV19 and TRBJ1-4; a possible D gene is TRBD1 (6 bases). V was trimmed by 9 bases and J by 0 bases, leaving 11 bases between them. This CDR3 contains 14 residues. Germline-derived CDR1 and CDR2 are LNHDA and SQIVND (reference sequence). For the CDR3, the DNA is TGTGCCAGCAGAAGGGGGACAACTAATGAAAAACTGTTTTTT. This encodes CASRRGTTNEKLFF.

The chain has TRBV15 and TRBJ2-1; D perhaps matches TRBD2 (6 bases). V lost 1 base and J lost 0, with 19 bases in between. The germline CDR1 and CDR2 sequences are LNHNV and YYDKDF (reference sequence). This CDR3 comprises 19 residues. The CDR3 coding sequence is TGTGCCACCAGCAGAGCCGAAGTGGGCGGGATCCACTCCTACAATGAGCAGTTCTTC. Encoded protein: CATSRAEVGGIHSYNEQFF.

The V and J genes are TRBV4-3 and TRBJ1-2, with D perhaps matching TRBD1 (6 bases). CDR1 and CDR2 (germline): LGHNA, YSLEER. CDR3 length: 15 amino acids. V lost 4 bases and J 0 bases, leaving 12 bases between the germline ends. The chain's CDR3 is CASSLQDSSNYGYTF. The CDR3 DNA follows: TGCGCCAGCAGCCTACAGGACAGTTCTAACTATGGCTACACCTTC.

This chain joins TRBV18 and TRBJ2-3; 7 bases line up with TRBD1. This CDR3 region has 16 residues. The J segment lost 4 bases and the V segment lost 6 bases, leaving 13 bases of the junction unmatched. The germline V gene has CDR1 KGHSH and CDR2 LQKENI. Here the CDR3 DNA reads TGTGCCAGCTCGACGACCCGACAGGGAACCTCAGATACGCAGTATTTT. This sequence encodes CASSTTRQGTSDTQYF.

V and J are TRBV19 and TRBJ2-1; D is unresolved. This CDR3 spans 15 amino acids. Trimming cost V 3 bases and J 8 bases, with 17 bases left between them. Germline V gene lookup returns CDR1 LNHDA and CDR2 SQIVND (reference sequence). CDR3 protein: CASSITGVGWDEQFF. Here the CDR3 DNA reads TGTGCCAGTAGTATTACCGGAGTCGGATGGGATGAGCAGTTCTTC.

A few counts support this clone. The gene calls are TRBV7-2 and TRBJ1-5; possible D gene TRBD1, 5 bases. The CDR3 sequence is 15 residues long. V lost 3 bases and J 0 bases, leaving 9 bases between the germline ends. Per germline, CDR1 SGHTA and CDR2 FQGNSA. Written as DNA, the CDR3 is TGTGCCAGCAGCTTGGGGCCTTATAGCAATCAGCCCCAGCATTTT. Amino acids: CASSLGPYSNQPQHF.

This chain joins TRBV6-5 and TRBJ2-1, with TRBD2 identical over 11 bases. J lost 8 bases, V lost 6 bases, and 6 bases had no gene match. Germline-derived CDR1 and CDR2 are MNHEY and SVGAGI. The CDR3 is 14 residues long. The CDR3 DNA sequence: TGTGCCAGCAGGAGGGGACTAGCGGATGATGAGCAGTTCTTC. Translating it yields CASRRGLADDEQFF.

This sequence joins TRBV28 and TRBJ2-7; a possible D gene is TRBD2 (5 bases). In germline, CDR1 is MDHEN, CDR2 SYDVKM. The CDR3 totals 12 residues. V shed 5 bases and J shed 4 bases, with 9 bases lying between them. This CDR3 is CASSLSGYEQYF. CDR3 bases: TGTGCCAGCAGTCTCTCGGGGTACGAGCAGTACTTC.

This CDR3 reads CASSVGADLSSGNTIYF. CDR3 coding DNA: TGTGCCAGCAGCGTAGGGGCAGACCTCAGCTCTGGAAACACCATATATTTT. The V gene is TRBV9, the J gene TRBJ1-3; D uncertain. Germline-derived CDR1 and CDR2 are SGDLS and YYNGEE. The CDR3 spans 17 residues. The V end lost 0 bases, the J end lost 0 bases, and 13 bases lay between the germline ends. The whole variable domain, remainder taken from reference TRBV9 and TRBJ1-3, is DSGVTQTPKHLITATGQRVTLRCSPRSGDLSVYWYQQSLDQGLQFLIQYYNGEERAKGNILERFSAQQFPDLHSELNLSSLELGDSALYFCASSVGADLSSGNTIYFGEGSWLTVV.

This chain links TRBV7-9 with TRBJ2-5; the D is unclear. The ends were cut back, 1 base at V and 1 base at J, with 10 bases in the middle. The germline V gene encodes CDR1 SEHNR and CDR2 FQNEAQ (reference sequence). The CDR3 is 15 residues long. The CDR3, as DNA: TGTGCCAGCAGCTTAGGCAGCATACCCCAAGAGACCCAGTACTTC. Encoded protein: CASSLGSIPQETQYF.

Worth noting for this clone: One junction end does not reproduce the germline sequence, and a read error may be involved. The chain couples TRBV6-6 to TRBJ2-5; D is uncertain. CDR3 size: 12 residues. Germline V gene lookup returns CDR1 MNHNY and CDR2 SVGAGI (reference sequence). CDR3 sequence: CTSSPYPETQYF. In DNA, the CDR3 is TGTACCAGCAGTCCTTACCCGGAGACCCAGTACTTC.

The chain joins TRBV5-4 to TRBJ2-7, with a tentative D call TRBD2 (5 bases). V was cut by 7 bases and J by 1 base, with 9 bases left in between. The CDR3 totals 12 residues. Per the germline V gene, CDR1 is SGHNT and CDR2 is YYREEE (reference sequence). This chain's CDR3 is CASSSGSYEQYF. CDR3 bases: TGTGCCAGCTCCTCGGGGTCCTACGAGCAGTACTTC.

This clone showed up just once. This CDR3 is CASSVGLVTDTQYF. CDR3 coding DNA: TGTGCCAGCAGCGTAGGACTAGTCACAGATACGCAGTATTTT. The chain combines TRBV9 with TRBJ2-3; D is perhaps TRBD2 (6 bases). The V and J ends lost 0 bases and 2 bases respectively, with 7 bases between them. There are 14 residues in the CDR3. Germline CDR1 SGDLS, CDR2 YYNGEE. Drawing the rest from reference TRBV9 and TRBJ2-3, the complete variable domain is DSGVTQTPKHLITATGQRVTLRCSPRSGDLSVYWYQQSLDQGLQFLIQYYNGEERAKGNILERFSAQQFPDLHSELNLSSLELGDSALYFCASSVGLVTDTQYFGPGTRLTVL.

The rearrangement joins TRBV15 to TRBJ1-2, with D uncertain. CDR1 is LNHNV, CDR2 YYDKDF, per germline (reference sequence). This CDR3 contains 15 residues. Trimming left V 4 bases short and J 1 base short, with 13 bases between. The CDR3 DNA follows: TGTGCCACCAGCACCTCTCAGGACGGTAACTATGGCTACACCTTC. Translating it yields CATSTSQDGNYGYTF.

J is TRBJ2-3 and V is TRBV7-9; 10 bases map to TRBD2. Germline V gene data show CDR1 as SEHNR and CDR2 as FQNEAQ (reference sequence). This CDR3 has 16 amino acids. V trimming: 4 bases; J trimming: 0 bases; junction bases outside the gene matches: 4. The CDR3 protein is CASSSPGLASTDTQYF. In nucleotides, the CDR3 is TGTGCCAGCAGCTCACCGGGACTAGCGAGCACAGATACGCAGTATTTT.

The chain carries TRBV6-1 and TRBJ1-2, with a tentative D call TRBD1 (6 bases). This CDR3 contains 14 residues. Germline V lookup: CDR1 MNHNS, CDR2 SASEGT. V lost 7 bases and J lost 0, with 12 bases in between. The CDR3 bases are TGTGCCAGCAAACCCGGGACAACTAACTATGGCTACACCTTC. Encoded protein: CASKPGTTNYGYTF.

CDR3 sequence (DNA): TGTGCCAGCAGTTACGCCGGGCCGAATACTGAAGCTTTCTTT. The encoded protein is CASSYAGPNTEAFF. V usage is TRBV6-5 and J usage is TRBJ1-1; D is unresolved. Trimming removed 2 bases from V and 5 bases from J, with 12 bases in between. Germline lookup yields CDR1 MNHEY and CDR2 SVGAGI. The length of the CDR3 is 14 residues.

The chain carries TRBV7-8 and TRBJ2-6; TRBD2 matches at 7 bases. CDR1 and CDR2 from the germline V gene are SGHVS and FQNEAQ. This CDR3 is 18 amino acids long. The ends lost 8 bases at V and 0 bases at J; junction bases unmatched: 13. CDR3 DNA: TGTGCCAGCGGACCCAGACTAGCAGTTAGCTCTGGGGCCAACGTCCTGACTTTC. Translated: CASGPRLAVSSGANVLTF.

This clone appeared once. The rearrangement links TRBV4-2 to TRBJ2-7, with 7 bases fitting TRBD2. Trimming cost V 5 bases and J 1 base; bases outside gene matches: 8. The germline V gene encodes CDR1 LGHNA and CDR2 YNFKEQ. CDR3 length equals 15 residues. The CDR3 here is CASSERTGGSYEQYF. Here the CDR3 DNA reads TGTGCCAGCAGCGAACGGACGGGGGGTTCCTACGAGCAGTACTTC.

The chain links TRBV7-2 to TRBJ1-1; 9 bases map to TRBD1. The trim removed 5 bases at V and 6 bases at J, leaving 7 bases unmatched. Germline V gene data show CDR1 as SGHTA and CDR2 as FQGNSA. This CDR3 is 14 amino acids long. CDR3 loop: CASSPTGTGSEAFF. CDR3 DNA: TGTGCCAGCAGCCCGACCGGGACAGGGTCTGAAGCTTTCTTT.

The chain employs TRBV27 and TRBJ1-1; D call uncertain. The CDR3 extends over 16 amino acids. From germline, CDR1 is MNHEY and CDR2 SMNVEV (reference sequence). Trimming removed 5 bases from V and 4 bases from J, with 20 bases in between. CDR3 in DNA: TGTGCCAGCAGTCCCCGTCCCCCCAATGAAGGCACTGAAGCTTTCTTT. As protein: CASSPRPPNEGTEAFF.

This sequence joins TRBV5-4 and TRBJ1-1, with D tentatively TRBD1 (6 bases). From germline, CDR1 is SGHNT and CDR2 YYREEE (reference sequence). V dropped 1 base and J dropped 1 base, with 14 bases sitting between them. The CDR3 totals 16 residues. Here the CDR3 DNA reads TGTGCCAGCAGCTTGATGTGGGGGGCTGGGAACACTGAAGCTTTCTTT. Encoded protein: CASSLMWGAGNTEAFF.

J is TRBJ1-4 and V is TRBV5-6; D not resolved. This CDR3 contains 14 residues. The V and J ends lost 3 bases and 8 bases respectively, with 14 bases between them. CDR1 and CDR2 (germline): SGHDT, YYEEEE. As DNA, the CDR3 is TGTGCCAGCAGCTCCTGGGCCGAGGAGGAAAAACTGTTTTTT. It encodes CASSSWAEEEKLFF.